These T cell receptor beta chains were read from a single sample in a study of blood T cell repertoires in COVID-19. Profiling relied on immunoSEQ multiplex PCR, and the TCRdb table lists in-frame clones only, not all of them. The sample has about 220,000 clones, about four fifths seen once. The material sequenced was peripheral blood. These receptors originate from a woman aged 55-69 years with acute or convalescent COVID-19. Each CDR3 is given with its conserved first and last residue. The order of the fields is J gene, V gene, D gene, clone size, CDR3 DNA, CDR3 protein. The D gene is left open where the match is weak. Rows give clone size only sometimes, using once, few, many, or a class for an expanded clone.

j_call: TRBJ1-3
v_call: TRBV6-5
d_call: NA
clone_size: NA
cdr3_nt: TGTGCCAGCAGTTACTCGAGTGGGGCACACACCATATATTTT
cdr3_aa: CASSYSSGAHTIYF

j_call: TRBJ1-5
v_call: TRBV7-6
d_call: NA
clone_size: NA
cdr3_nt: TGTGCCAGCAGCCCCTTGGGGGACTGCGAGTGTGAGCCCCAGCATTTT
cdr3_aa: CASSPLGDCECEPQHF

j_call: TRBJ1-5
v_call: TRBV4-2
d_call: NA
clone_size: NA
cdr3_nt: TGTGCCAGCAGCCAAGAGTTGAGTCAGCCCCAGCATTTT
cdr3_aa: CASSQELSQPQHF

j_call: TRBJ2-3
v_call: TRBV6-5
d_call: NA
clone_size: NA
cdr3_nt: TGTGCCAGCAAAGGGGACACAGATACGCAGTATTTT
cdr3_aa: CASKGDTDTQYF

j_call: TRBJ1-2
v_call: TRBV7-2
d_call: TRBD1
clone_size: NA
cdr3_nt: TGTGCCAGCAGCTTAGCTGACAGGGTAGACTATGGCTACACCTTC
cdr3_aa: CASSLADRVDYGYTF

j_call: TRBJ2-1
v_call: TRBV7-3
d_call: TRBD1
clone_size: NA
cdr3_nt: TGTGCCAGCAGCTTAACGGGACAGAGACTCAATGAGCAGTTCTTC
cdr3_aa: CASSLTGQRLNEQFF

j_call: TRBJ2-3
v_call: TRBV30
d_call: TRBD2
clone_size: NA
cdr3_nt: TGTGCCTGGGGTTTAGCGGGGGGGACAGATACGCAGTATTTT
cdr3_aa: CAWGLAGGTDTQYF

j_call: TRBJ2-7
v_call: TRBV14
d_call: NA
clone_size: NA
cdr3_nt: TGTGCCAGCAGCCTCCGCTCAGGTGGAAAGGGGTGGCACGAGCAGTACTTC
cdr3_aa: CASSLRSGGKGWHEQYF

j_call: TRBJ1-1
v_call: TRBV5-4
d_call: NA
clone_size: NA
cdr3_nt: TGTGCCAGCAGTTTTGACAGTTCTTTACCTGAAGCTTTCTTT
cdr3_aa: CASSFDSSLPEAFF

j_call: TRBJ1-5
v_call: TRBV5-8
d_call: NA
clone_size: NA
cdr3_nt: TGTGCCAGCAGCCCGGACAGTGTTCAGCCCCAGCATTTT
cdr3_aa: CASSPDSVQPQHF

j_call: TRBJ1-6
v_call: TRBV11-2
d_call: NA
clone_size: few
cdr3_nt: TGTGCCAGCAGCTTAGGGACAGCCAGTAATTCACCCCTCCACTTT
cdr3_aa: CASSLGTASNSPLHF

j_call: TRBJ1-2
v_call: TRBV7-9
d_call: NA
clone_size: NA
cdr3_nt: TGTGCCAGCAGCTTATCCCAGGGCAACTATGGCTACACCTTC
cdr3_aa: CASSLSQGNYGYTF

j_call: TRBJ2-1
v_call: TRBV7-9
d_call: TRBD2
clone_size: NA
cdr3_nt: TGTGCCAGCAGCTTAAAGCGGGGGGCGAGTTTCTACAATGAGCAGTTCTTC
cdr3_aa: CASSLKRGASFYNEQFF

j_call: TRBJ2-5
v_call: TRBV5-6
d_call: TRBD2
clone_size: NA
cdr3_nt: TGTGCCAGCAGCTTCACTAGCGGGGGACTATACTTC
cdr3_aa: CASSFTSGGLYF

j_call: TRBJ1-2
v_call: TRBV5-1
d_call: NA
clone_size: few
cdr3_nt: TGCGCCAGCAGCTTCCAAGGGGATGGCTACACCTTC
cdr3_aa: CASSFQGDGYTF

j_call: TRBJ2-7
v_call: TRBV12-3/TRBV12-4
d_call: NA
clone_size: NA
cdr3_nt: TGTGCCAGCAGCCGCAGTCTCTACGAGCAGTACTTC
cdr3_aa: CASSRSLYEQYF

j_call: TRBJ2-5
v_call: TRBV7-9
d_call: TRBD1
clone_size: NA
cdr3_nt: TGTGCCAGCAGACAGGGACAGGGTCAAGAGACCCAGTACTTC
cdr3_aa: CASRQGQGQETQYF

j_call: TRBJ1-2
v_call: TRBV18
d_call: NA
clone_size: few
cdr3_nt: TGTGCCAGCTCAGCAGTTCGGAATGTCGGGAGTGAAGGGGGCTACACCTTC
cdr3_aa: CASSAVRNVGSEGGYTF

j_call: TRBJ1-2
v_call: TRBV5-1
d_call: NA
clone_size: NA
cdr3_nt: TGCGCCAGCAGCTTGGCTCACCTTTCGGAGAACCCCTATGGCTACACCTTC
cdr3_aa: CASSLAHLSENPYGYTF

j_call: TRBJ1-1
v_call: TRBV7-9
d_call: NA
clone_size: NA
cdr3_nt: TGTGCCAGCAGCGTCTCCACAGGGTTGTCAAGGACTGAAGCTTTCTTT
cdr3_aa: CASSVSTGLSRTEAFF

j_call: TRBJ1-1
v_call: TRBV6-5
d_call: NA
clone_size: once
cdr3_nt: TGTGCCAGCGACCTACAGGGTTTGACTGAAGCTTTCTTT
cdr3_aa: CASDLQGLTEAFF

j_call: TRBJ2-5
v_call: TRBV7-2
d_call: NA
clone_size: NA
cdr3_nt: TGTGCCAGCAGCCCAGCCCCGGAGAAAGAGACCCAGTACTTC
cdr3_aa: CASSPAPEKETQYF

j_call: TRBJ2-3
v_call: TRBV6-1
d_call: TRBD2
clone_size: once
cdr3_nt: TGTGCCAGCAGTGAATATCCGGGGGGGACGGATACGCAGTATTTT
cdr3_aa: CASSEYPGGTDTQYF

j_call: TRBJ1-1
v_call: TRBV10-2
d_call: NA
clone_size: NA
cdr3_nt: TGCGCCAGCAGTGAGCGTAGGTTCGGGGGGAACACTGAAGCTTTCTTT
cdr3_aa: CASSERRFGGNTEAFF